The sample holds one count of the clone carrying this T cell receptor beta chain. What it binds is not known. As handled by the study authors: Variation in CDR3 across clinicopathological groups served as the basis for constructing a distant-metastasis classifier in papillary thyroid cancer. With MiXCR, TCRdb called clones anew from the PCR reads. TCRdb's processing, not the study's, gives the V and J calls here. The data show just under 20,000 clones, with approximately 24% seen just once and approximately 8.1% held by the top ten. The ends lost 4 bases at V and 1 base at J; junction bases unmatched: 6. Germline loops: CDR1 DFQATT, CDR2 SNEGSKA (reference sequence). The CDR3 spans 14 residues. None of the patients had undergone any treatment ahead of thyroid surgery. This entry comes from a study of metastatic and nonmetastatic thyroid tumors. On the study more broadly: Across blood and tumor or nodule tissue, repertoires from malignant and benign thyroid patients were compared with one another.

Regarding the study as a whole: Within blood and tumor, benign nodules reportedly had significantly lower TCR beta diversity than malignant thyroid tumors did.

The chain recombines TRBV20-1 with TRBJ2-5; TRBD2 matches 7 bases. The TCR sequence derives from a female donor with papillary thyroid cancer or a benign thyroid nodule (not recorded which). Some clones in this sample may be carry-over from other donors' samples. The sample taken for sequencing was adjacent normal tissue. Written as DNA, the CDR3 is TGCAGTGCTACAACTAGCGAAGCCCAAGAGACCCAGTACTTC. It specifies CSATTSEAQETQYF.